Listed below are T cell receptor beta chains from one sample, sequenced in a study of a mutant IDH1 vaccine in newly diagnosed glioma. Assay: immunoSEQ multiplex PCR; the TCRdb copy retains only in-frame clones and omits some. Among roughly 42,000 clones, 70% to 90% were seen once, and the ten largest hold around 1.7%. No antigen has been assigned to these receptors. The sample was PBMCs, taken from a glioma patient whose treatment included an IDH1 peptide vaccine. These receptors all come from a man in his forties with glioma. CDR3s include the opening cysteine and the closing phenylalanine or tryptophan. The D gene is left open where the match is weak. Rows may omit the clone size; those that give it use once, few, many or a size class.

clone size	D gene	V gene	CDR3 length	J gene	CDR3 protein	CDR3 DNA
few	TRBD1	TRBV29-1	11	TRBJ1-2	CSSNKGAGYTF	TGCAGCTCAAATAAGGGGGCTGGCTACACCTTC
.	.	TRBV9	16	TRBJ2-2	CASSPSGSGIIGELFF	TGTGCCAGCAGCCCCTCCGGGAGTGGGATAATCGGGGAGCTGTTTTTT
once	TRBD2	TRBV5-1	15	TRBJ2-7	CASSIGLAGVYEQYF	TGCGCCAGCAGCATCGGACTAGCGGGTGTCTACGAGCAGTACTTC
.	.	TRBV7-2	12	TRBJ1-5	CASSLPHQPQHF	TGTGCCAGCAGCTTACCCCATCAGCCCCAGCATTTT
.	.	TRBV29-1	14	TRBJ2-7	CSVVVVEPTYEQYF	TGCAGCGTTGTTGTAGTTGAACCGACCTACGAGCAGTACTTC
.	.	TRBV2	16	TRBJ1-5	CASTKEGAVSNQPQHF	TGTGCCAGCACCAAAGAAGGGGCGGTGAGCAATCAGCCCCAGCATTTT
.	.	TRBV7-9	15	TRBJ2-7	CASSETLGSDYEQYF	TGTGCCAGCAGCGAGACCCTAGGGTCAGACTACGAGCAGTACTTC
.	.	TRBV7-9	14	TRBJ1-2	CASSPPTGLYGYTF	TGTGCCAGCAGCCCCCCGACGGGCCTCTATGGCTACACCTTC
.	TRBD2	TRBV7-2	16	TRBJ2-7	CASSFGHGGGRGEQYF	TGTGCCAGCAGCTTTGGGCACGGGGGAGGGCGCGGCGAGCAGTACTTC
.	TRBD1	TRBV6-1	15	TRBJ2-7	CASSARTGVSYEQYF	TGTGCCAGCAGTGCTAGGACAGGGGTTTCCTACGAGCAGTACTTC
.	.	TRBV13	19	TRBJ1-4	CASSLGRTASLATNEKLFF	TGTGCCAGCAGCTTAGGCCGGACAGCCTCGCTTGCAACTAATGAAAAACTGTTTTTT
.	.	TRBV14	14	TRBJ1-2	CASSPRTGGYGYTF	TGTGCCAGCAGCCCAAGGACGGGGGGCTATGGCTACACCTTC
once	.	TRBV6-4	15	TRBJ2-3	CASSDMGGATDTQYF	TGTGCCAGCAGTGACATGGGCGGAGCCACAGATACGCAGTATTTT
.	TRBD2	TRBV4-1	15	TRBJ2-7	CASSQAGGSSYEQYF	TGCGCCAGCAGCCAAGCGGGAGGAAGCTCCTACGAGCAGTACTTC
.	.	TRBV4-2	14	TRBJ2-1	CASSQAYVNNEQFF	TGTGCCAGCAGCCAAGCCTACGTCAACAATGAGCAGTTCTTC
.	.	TRBV5-4	14	TRBJ2-1	CASSLGVKLPLLIF	TGTGCCAGCAGCTTGGGGGTTAAGTTACCGTTATTAATCTTC
.	.	TRBV14	15	TRBJ1-1	CASSQVAAKNTEAFF	TGTGCCAGCAGCCAAGTGGCAGCCAAGAACACTGAAGCTTTCTTT
.	.	TRBV28	16	TRBJ1-5	CASKITQGFGNQPQHF	TGTGCCAGCAAAATTACCCAGGGATTTGGCAATCAGCCCCAGCATTTT